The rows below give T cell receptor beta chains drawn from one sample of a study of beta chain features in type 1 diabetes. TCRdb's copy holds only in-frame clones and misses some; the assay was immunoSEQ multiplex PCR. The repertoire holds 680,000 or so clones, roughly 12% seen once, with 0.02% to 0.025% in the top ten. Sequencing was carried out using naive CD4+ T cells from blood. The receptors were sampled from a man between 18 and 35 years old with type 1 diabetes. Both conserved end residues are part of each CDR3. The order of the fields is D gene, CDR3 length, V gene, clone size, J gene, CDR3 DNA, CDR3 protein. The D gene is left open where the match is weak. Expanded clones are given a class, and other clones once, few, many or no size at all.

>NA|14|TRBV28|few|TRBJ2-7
TGTGCCAGCAGTAACCGGGACACCCAGGGCGAGCAGTACTTC
CASSNRDTQGEQYF
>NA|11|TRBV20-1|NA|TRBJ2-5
TGCAGTGAACTCTGGGGCGAGACCCAGTACTTC
CSELWGETQYF
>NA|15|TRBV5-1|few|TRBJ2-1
TGCGCCAGCAGCTTGGTAGACCAGAAACACAATGAGCAGTTCTTC
CASSLVDQKHNEQFF
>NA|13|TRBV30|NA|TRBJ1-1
TGTGCCTGGAGTTTACCAGCGAGGGAGGGAGCTTTCTTT
CAWSLPAREGAFF
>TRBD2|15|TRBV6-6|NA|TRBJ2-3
TGTGCCAGCTCGGGCGGGGGGGAACGCACAGATACGCAGTATTTT
CASSGGGERTDTQYF
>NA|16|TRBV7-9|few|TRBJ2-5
TGTGCCAGCAGCTTGACGAGCGGTGGCATCGGCGAGACCCAGTACTTC
CASSLTSGGIGETQYF
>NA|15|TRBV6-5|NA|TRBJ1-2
TGTGCCAGCAGTTACTCGAGTGGGGATGGCTATGGCTACACCTTC
CASSYSSGDGYGYTF
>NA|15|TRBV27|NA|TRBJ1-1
TGTGCCAGCAGTTTAGTTGGGGGTATGAACACTGAAGCTTTCTTT
CASSLVGGMNTEAFF
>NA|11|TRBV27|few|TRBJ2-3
TGTGCCAGCAGTTTGGAGGATACGCAGTATTTT
CASSLEDTQYF
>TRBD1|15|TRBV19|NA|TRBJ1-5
TGTGCCAGTATGGTCGGACAGGGAGAGAATCAGCCCCAGCATTTT
CASMVGQGENQPQHF
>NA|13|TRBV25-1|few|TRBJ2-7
TGTGCCAGCAGTGAATCCTCCTACCACGAGCAGTACTTC
CASSESSYHEQYF
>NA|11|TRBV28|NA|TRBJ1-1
TGTGCCAGCAGTAGGACATTTCGAGCTTTCTTT
CASSRTFRAFF
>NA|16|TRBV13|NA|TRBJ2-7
TGTGCCAGCAGCTCCAGGCCCGGGGGACCAACCTACGAGCAGTACTTC
CASSSRPGGPTYEQYF
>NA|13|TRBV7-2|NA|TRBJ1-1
TGTGCCAGCAGCTTTACAGGGAACACTGAAGCTTTCTTT
CASSFTGNTEAFF
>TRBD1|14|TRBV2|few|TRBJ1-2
TGTGCCAGCAGAGGGACAGTCCCTAACGCTGGCTACACCTTC
CASRGTVPNAGYTF
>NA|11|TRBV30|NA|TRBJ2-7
TGTGCCTGGAGTGTCAGTTACGAGCAGTACTTC
CAWSVSYEQYF
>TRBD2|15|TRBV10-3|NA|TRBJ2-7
TGTGCCATCAGTGAGTCGACGGGGGGGACCTACGAGCAGTACTTC
CAISESTGGTYEQYF
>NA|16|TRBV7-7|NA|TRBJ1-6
TGTGCCAGCAGCTTTAAGGGTGTACCCTATAATTCACCCCTCCACTTT
CASSFKGVPYNSPLHF
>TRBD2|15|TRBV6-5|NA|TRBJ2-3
TGTGCCAGCAGTTCTAGCGGGGGGTACACAGATACGCAGTATTTT
CASSSSGGYTDTQYF
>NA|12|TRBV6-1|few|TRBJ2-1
TGTGCCAGCAGTGAATTGGGGGCGCGGCAGTTCTTC
CASSELGARQFF
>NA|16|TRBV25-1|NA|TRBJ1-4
TGTGCCAGCAGTGAATATAGCCAGGGACCTAGGGAAAAACTGTTTTTT
CASSEYSQGPREKLFF
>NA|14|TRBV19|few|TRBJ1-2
TGTGCCAGTAGTCCCGCCGACGGCGTCTATGGCTACACCTTC
CASSPADGVYGYTF
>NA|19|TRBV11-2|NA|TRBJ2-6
TGTGCCAGCAGCTTGGGGGTTAGACCGACCGAATCTGGGGCCAACGTCCTGACTTTC
CASSLGVRPTESGANVLTF
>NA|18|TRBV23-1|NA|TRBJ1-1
TGCGCCAGCAGTCAATCCGGCCGCCATCAGGCAGCCTACACTGAAGCTTTCTTT
CASSQSGRHQAAYTEAFF
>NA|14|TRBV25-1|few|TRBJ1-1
TGTGCCAGCAGTGAATGGGGGCAGAACACTGAAGCTTTCTTT
CASSEWGQNTEAFF
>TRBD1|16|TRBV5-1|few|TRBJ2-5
TGCGCCAGCAGCTTGCTACTGGGACAGGGCGGAGAGACCCAGTACTTC
CASSLLLGQGGETQYF
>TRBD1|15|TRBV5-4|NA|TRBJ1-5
TGTGCCAGCAGCTTGGATCAGGGGGTGAATCAGCCCCAGCATTTT
CASSLDQGVNQPQHF
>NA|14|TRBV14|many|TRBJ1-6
TGTGCCAGCAGCGTCGGGGGGCACGGTTCACCCCTCCACTTT
CASSVGGHGSPLHF
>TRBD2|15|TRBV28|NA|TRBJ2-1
TGTGCCAGCAGCCCGAGCGGGGGGGCTTACAATGAGCAGTTCTTC
CASSPSGGAYNEQFF
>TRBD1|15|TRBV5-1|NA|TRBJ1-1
TGCGCCAGCAGCATCGGGACAGGGCAGTACACTGAAGCTTTCTTT
CASSIGTGQYTEAFF
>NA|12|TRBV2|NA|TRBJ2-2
TGTGCCAGCAGTGATACCACCGGGGAGCTGTTTTTT
CASSDTTGELFF
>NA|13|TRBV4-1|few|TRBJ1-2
TGCGCCAGCAGCCCCCCGGGGGGGTATGGCTACACCTTC
CASSPPGGYGYTF
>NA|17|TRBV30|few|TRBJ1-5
TGTGCCTGGAAAGCCCCCCAGGCGGGCGATGGCAATCAGCCCCAGCATTTT
CAWKAPQAGDGNQPQHF
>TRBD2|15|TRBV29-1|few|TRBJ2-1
TGCAGCGTCCAGAGCGGGGGGCAAACCTACAATGAGCAGTTCTTC
CSVQSGGQTYNEQFF
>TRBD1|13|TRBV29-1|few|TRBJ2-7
TGCAGCGTTGTCACCGGACAGGGCAACGAGCAGTACTTC
CSVVTGQGNEQYF
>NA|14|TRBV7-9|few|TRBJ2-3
TGTGCCAGCAGCTTCGGAGTGAACGCAGATACGCAGTATTTT
CASSFGVNADTQYF
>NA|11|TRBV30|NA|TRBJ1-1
TGTGCCTGGAGTTCCAGGGTGAGGGCTTTCTTT
CAWSSRVRAFF
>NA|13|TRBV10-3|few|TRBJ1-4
TGTGCCATCAGTGAGGGGAACAGGGACGTATTGTTTTTT
CAISEGNRDVLFF
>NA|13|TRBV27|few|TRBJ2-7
TGTGCCAGCAATAGGGGCGCCACCTACGAGCAGTACTTC
CASNRGATYEQYF
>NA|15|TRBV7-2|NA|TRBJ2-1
TGTGCCAGCAGCTTAAGTTCATGGGCAGGCAATGAGCAGTTCTTC
CASSLSSWAGNEQFF
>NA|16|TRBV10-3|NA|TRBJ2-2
TGTGCCATCAGTGAGACCGGGACACTCAACACCGGGGAGCTGTTTTTT
CAISETGTLNTGELFF
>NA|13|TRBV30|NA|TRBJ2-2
TGTGCCTGGAGTGATGAGGGGAACGGGGAGCTGTTTTTT
CAWSDEGNGELFF
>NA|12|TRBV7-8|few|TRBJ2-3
TGTGCCAGCATGGAGCTCACAGATACGCAGTATTTT
CASMELTDTQYF
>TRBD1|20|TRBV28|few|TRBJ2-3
TGTGCCAGCAGTCGCCCCCTGGGGACAGGGGAGTCGAAGGGCGCAGATACGCAGTATTTT
CASSRPLGTGESKGADTQYF
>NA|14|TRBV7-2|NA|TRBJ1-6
TGTGCCAGCAGCGACCGGGCCGGGGGTTCACCCCTCCACTTT
CASSDRAGGSPLHF